Below, one T cell receptor beta chain is given with its context. Its antigen remains unidentified. The V and J ends lost 6 bases and 2 bases respectively, with 13 bases between them. CDR3 length: 15 residues. CDR1 is SGHDN, CDR2 FVKESK, per germline. The record originates from a study of T cell repertoires in cytomegalovirus infection. Background on the study: Matching HLA type, along with CMV infection, was indicated by public TCR beta signatures. Study results and caveats: HLA-C-restricted, CMV-specific TCR beta clonotypes were dominant ex vivo.

MiXCR, applied by TCRdb to the reads, yields one record per CDR3 protein. The profile covers roughly 190,000 distinct CDR3 sequences, with 7.5% to 10% appearing a single time and about 4.2% taken by the ten largest. The receptor was isolated from a human donor in good health (CMV status not recorded). Some clones in this sample may be carry-over from other donors' samples. The V call is TRBV14, the J call TRBJ2-2, with a possible D match to TRBD1 (5 bases). Source material: PBMCs. The CDR3 reads CASRQTGKNTGELFF. The CDR3, as DNA: TGTGCCAGCAGACAAACAGGAAAAAACACCGGGGAGCTGTTTTTT.